A selection of T cell receptor beta chains follows, all from one sample in a study of blood T cell repertoires in COVID-19. Measured with immunoSEQ multiplex PCR; TCRdb has only the in-frame clones, and not every one. The sample lists 11,000 to 15,000 clones, 80% to 90% occurring once. The material sequenced was peripheral blood. The receptors were sampled from a man aged 45 to 65 with active COVID-19. Both conserved end residues are part of each CDR3. Fields, in order: clone size, J gene, V gene, D gene, CDR3 protein, CDR3 DNA. D genes are given only for firm matches. Some rows mark clone size as missing; the rest say once, few, many or name a class of expanded clone.

few TRBJ1-2 TRBV6-2/TRBV6-3 - CASSPYGGTSGYGYTF TGTGCCAGCAGCCCTTACGGAGGGACCTCCGGCTATGGCTACACCTTC
- TRBJ2-3 TRBV27 - CASSLTARSTDTQYF TGTGCCAGCAGTTTAACAGCCCGTAGCACAGATACGCAGTATTTT
once TRBJ1-1 TRBV18 - CASSPPGYGRGTEAFF TGTGCCAGCTCACCACCAGGGTATGGCCGGGGCACTGAAGCTTTCTTT
- TRBJ2-7 TRBV11-3 TRBD2 CASSLGGGNPYEQYF TGTGCCAGCAGCCTAGGCGGGGGTAACCCCTACGAGCAGTACTTC
- TRBJ2-4 TRBV14 TRBD1 CASSRSTGFGNIQYF TGTGCCAGCAGCCGGTCGACAGGGTTTGGAAACATTCAGTACTTC
- TRBJ2-1 TRBV7-6 - CASSHGSLAHNLILYNEQFF TGTGCCAGCAGCCACGGATCTCTAGCGCATAACTTAATCTTATACAATGAGCAGTTCTTC
- TRBJ1-6 TRBV6-1 TRBD1 CASSEADRVNSPLHF TGTGCCAGCAGCGAAGCCGACAGGGTGAATTCACCCCTCCACTTT
- TRBJ1-6 TRBV27 - CASSLSQVAFSPLHF TGTGCCAGCAGTTTAAGTCAGGTGGCCTTTTCACCCCTCCACTTT
- TRBJ2-7 TRBV7-9 TRBD1 CASSLETTGTGALSHEQYF TGTGCCAGCAGCTTAGAAACTACCGGGACAGGGGCCCTTAGCCACGAGCAGTACTTC
- TRBJ2-2 TRBV19 - CASSGNGLATGELFF TGTGCCAGTAGTGGGAATGGACTTGCAACCGGGGAGCTGTTTTTT
- TRBJ2-4 TRBV5-5 TRBD1 CASSLGVTGAAIQYF TGTGCCAGCAGCTTGGGGGTGACAGGGGCGGCCATTCAGTACTTC
- TRBJ2-7 TRBV7-9 TRBD1 CASSSGTGAYEQYF TGTGCCAGCAGCTCCGGGACAGGGGCCTACGAGCAGTACTTC
- TRBJ2-7 TRBV13 TRBD1 CASSLKETGPEQYF TGTGCCAGCAGCTTAAAGGAGACAGGGCCCGAGCAGTACTTC
- TRBJ1-1 TRBV6-6 - CASSYPEANTEAFF TGTGCCAGCAGTTACCCAGAGGCGAACACTGAAGCTTTCTTT
medium-sized TRBJ1-2 TRBV12-5 - CASGLGGGSPYGYTF TGTGCTAGTGGTTTAGGCGGCGGATCCCCCTATGGCTACACCTTC
- TRBJ2-3 TRBV6-2/TRBV6-3 - CASSPMGSSSGPEDTQYF TGTGCCAGCAGTCCAATGGGGAGTTCGAGTGGACCAGAAGATACGCAGTATTTT
- TRBJ2-7 TRBV6-6 - CASSAQTLEQYF TGTGCCAGCAGTGCGCAGACTCTCGAGCAGTACTTC
- TRBJ2-4 TRBV19 TRBD2 CASSISLAGGAAKNIQYF TGTGCCAGTAGTATTTCCCTAGCGGGGGGGGCGGCCAAAAACATTCAGTACTTC
- TRBJ2-5 TRBV11-2 TRBD1 CASSLPGQGGMETQYF TGTGCCAGCAGTCTTCCTGGACAGGGTGGCATGGAGACCCAGTACTTC
- TRBJ1-1 TRBV5-1 - CASSLGGEKAFF TGCGCCAGCAGCTTGGGGGGCGAGAAAGCTTTCTTT
- TRBJ1-4 TRBV28 - CASSSRRREEGKLFF TGTGCCAGCAGTTCCCGCAGGAGGGAGGAGGGAAAACTGTTTTTT
- TRBJ2-7 TRBV7-9 TRBD2 CASSLGSGLAGGPGQYF TGTGCCAGCAGCTTAGGATCGGGACTAGCGGGAGGGCCGGGGCAGTACTTC
- TRBJ2-7 TRBV12-3/TRBV12-4 - CASSLGRAYEQYF TGTGCCAGCAGTTTGGGCAGAGCCTACGAGCAGTACTTC
few TRBJ1-2 TRBV7-9 TRBD1 CASSLVGQVRGYTF TGTGCCAGCAGCTTAGTAGGACAGGTCCGGGGCTACACCTTC
- TRBJ2-5 TRBV19 - CASSTVTGFQETQYF TGTGCCAGTAGTACCGTTACAGGGTTTCAAGAGACCCAGTACTTC
- TRBJ2-7 TRBV2 - CASIPGLAHEQYF TGTGCCAGCATCCCAGGATTGGCCCACGAGCAGTACTTC
- TRBJ2-7 TRBV25-1 - CASSDLGVDRPEQYF TGTGCCAGCAGTGATTTAGGGGTGGACAGACCTGAGCAGTACTTC
- TRBJ2-1 TRBV6-2/TRBV6-3 - CASSLTSKQFF TGTGCCAGCAGCTTAACAAGTAAGCAGTTCTTC
- TRBJ2-7 TRBV2 - CASRNTGEQYF TGTGCCAGCAGGAATACAGGCGAGCAGTACTTC
- TRBJ2-3 TRBV28 - CASSPNTDTQYF TGTGCCAGCAGTCCAAACACAGATACGCAGTATTTT
- TRBJ1-2 TRBV14 - CASSQEGGERMLGYTF TGTGCCAGCAGCCAAGAAGGGGGGGAGAGGATGCTTGGCTACACCTTC
few TRBJ2-7 TRBV5-1 - CASSSTGVSYEQYF TGCGCCAGCAGCTCAACAGGAGTTTCCTACGAGCAGTACTTC
once TRBJ2-3 TRBV5-8 TRBD1 CATGNRQGYRTDTQYF TGTGCCACCGGAAATCGACAGGGGTATCGGACAGATACGCAGTATTTT
- TRBJ1-2 TRBV4-1 TRBD1 CASSQPGGADAYGYTF TGCGCCAGCAGCCAACCAGGGGGCGCGGACGCCTATGGCTACACCTTC
- TRBJ1-6 TRBV10-1 - CASREDSNSPLHF TGCGCCAGCAGGGAGGACAGTAATTCACCCCTCCACTTT
- TRBJ2-7 TRBV27 - CASVNRPGGKIYEQYF TGTGCCAGCGTCAATCGACCAGGCGGGAAGATCTACGAGCAGTACTTC
- TRBJ2-5 TRBV7-9 - CASSLAQETQYF TGTGCCAGCAGCTTGGCTCAAGAGACCCAGTACTTC
- TRBJ2-4 TRBV19 TRBD1 CASSMEQGAFQVQYF TGTGCCAGTAGTATGGAACAGGGGGCATTTCAAGTTCAGTACTTC
- TRBJ2-7 TRBV14 TRBD2 CASSQRTSYRDEQYF TGTGCCAGCAGCCAACGGACTAGCTATCGGGACGAGCAGTACTTC
- TRBJ2-1 TRBV7-9 TRBD1 CASSRSLDRGSNNEQFF TGTGCCAGCAGCCGGAGTCTGGACAGGGGGTCAAACAATGAGCAGTTCTTC
- TRBJ1-4 TRBV28 - CASSLFHRAPNEKLFF TGTGCCAGCAGTTTATTTCACAGGGCCCCTAATGAAAAACTGTTTTTT
- TRBJ1-1 TRBV5-1 - CASSLSLGGGTEAFF TGCGCCAGCAGCTTGAGCCTGGGGGGAGGGACTGAAGCTTTCTTT
- TRBJ2-1 TRBV18 TRBD2 CASSPTLAGLNEQFF TGTGCCAGCTCACCAACACTAGCGGGTCTGAATGAGCAGTTCTTC
- TRBJ1-2 TRBV28 - CASSTGSHYGYTF TGTGCCAGTTCTACAGGGTCCCACTATGGCTACACCTTC
- TRBJ1-2 TRBV24-1 - CATSVAGYGYTF TGTGCCACCAGTGTGGCAGGGTATGGCTACACCTTC
- TRBJ2-2 TRBV15 - CATSRELSGRTGELFF TGTGCCACCAGCAGAGAACTTTCGGGGAGGACCGGGGAGCTGTTTTTT
few TRBJ1-4 TRBV9 - CASSVDPTRRGEKLFF TGTGCCAGCAGCGTAGACCCAACCAGGCGGGGTGAAAAACTGTTTTTT
- TRBJ1-2 TRBV18 - CASSPPMGRYYGYTF TGTGCCAGCTCACCACCCATGGGCAGGTACTATGGCTACACCTTC
- TRBJ1-2 TRBV5-1 - CASSLVGAGGNYGYTF TGCGCCAGCAGCTTGGTTGGTGCTGGGGGGAACTATGGCTACACCTTC
- TRBJ2-6 TRBV5-4 TRBD1 CASSPTGSFSGANVLTF TGTGCCAGCAGCCCGACAGGGAGCTTCTCTGGGGCCAACGTCCTGACTTTC
- TRBJ2-7 TRBV7-2 - CASDAGNYEQYF TGTGCCAGCGACGCAGGTAACTACGAGCAGTACTTC